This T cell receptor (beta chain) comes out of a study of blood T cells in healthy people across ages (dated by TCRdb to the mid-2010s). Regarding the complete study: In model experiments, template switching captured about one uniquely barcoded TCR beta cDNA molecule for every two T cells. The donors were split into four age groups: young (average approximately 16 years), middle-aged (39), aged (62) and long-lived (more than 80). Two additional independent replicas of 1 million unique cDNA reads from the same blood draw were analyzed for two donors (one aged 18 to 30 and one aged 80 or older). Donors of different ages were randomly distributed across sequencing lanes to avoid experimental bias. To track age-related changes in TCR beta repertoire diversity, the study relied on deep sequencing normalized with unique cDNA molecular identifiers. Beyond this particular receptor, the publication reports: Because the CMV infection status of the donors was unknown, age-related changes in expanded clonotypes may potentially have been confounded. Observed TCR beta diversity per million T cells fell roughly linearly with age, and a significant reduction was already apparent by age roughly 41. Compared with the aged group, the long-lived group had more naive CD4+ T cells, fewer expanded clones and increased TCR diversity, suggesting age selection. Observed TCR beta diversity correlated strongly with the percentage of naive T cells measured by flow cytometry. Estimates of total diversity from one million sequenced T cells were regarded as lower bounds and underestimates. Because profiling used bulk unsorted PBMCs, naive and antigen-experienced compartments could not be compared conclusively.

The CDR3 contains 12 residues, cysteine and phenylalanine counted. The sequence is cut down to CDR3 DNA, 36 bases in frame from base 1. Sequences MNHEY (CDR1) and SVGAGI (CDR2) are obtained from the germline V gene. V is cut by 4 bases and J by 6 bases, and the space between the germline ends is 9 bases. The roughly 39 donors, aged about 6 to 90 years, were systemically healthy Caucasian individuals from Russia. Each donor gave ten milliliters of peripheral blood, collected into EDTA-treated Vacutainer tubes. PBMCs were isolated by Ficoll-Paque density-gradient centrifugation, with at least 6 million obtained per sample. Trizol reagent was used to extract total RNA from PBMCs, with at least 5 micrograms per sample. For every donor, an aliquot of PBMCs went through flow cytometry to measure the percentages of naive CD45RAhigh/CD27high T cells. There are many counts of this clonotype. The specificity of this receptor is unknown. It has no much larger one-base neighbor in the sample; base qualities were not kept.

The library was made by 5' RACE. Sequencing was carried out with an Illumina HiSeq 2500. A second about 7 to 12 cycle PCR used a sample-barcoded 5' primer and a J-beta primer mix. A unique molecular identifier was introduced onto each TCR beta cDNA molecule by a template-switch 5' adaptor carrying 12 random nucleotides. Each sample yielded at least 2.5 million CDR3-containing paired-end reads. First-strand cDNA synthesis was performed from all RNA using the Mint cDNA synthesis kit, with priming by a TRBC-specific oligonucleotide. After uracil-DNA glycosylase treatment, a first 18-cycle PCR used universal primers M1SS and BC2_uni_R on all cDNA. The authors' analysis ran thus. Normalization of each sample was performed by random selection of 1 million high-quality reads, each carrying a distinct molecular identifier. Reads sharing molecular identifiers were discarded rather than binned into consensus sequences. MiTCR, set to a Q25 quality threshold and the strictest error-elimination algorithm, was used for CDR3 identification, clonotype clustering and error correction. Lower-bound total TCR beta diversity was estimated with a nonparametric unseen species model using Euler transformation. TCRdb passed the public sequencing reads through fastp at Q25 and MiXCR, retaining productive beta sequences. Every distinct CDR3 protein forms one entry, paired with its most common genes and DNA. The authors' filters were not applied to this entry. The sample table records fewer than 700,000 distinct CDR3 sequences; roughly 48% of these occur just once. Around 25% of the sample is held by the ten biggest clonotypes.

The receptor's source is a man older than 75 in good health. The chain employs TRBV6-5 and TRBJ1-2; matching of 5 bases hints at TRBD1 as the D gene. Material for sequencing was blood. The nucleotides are TGTGCCAGCAGTTCCACGACAGATGGCTACACCTTC. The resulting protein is CASSSTTDGYTF.